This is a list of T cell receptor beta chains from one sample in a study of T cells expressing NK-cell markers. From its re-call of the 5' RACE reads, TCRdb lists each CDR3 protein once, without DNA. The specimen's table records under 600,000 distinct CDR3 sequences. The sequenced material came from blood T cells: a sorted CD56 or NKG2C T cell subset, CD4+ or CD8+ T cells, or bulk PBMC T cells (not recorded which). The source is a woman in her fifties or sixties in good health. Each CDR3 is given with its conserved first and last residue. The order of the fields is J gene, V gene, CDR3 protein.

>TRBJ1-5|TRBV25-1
CASSEGSSQGGDQPQHF
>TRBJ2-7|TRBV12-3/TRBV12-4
CASRGGTSFHEQYF
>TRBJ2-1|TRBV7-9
CASSLGQVIYNEQFF
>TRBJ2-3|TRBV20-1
CSARPHRREVSDTQYF
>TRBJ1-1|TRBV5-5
CASSLELQGRNTEAFF
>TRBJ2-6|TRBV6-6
CASILVRQPSGANVLTF
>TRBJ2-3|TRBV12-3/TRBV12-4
CASSFRGTDTQYF
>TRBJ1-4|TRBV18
CASSRRGQGYEKLFF
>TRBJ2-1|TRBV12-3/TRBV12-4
CASSLRGRGDEQFF
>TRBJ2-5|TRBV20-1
CSAQSGTSGRMGETQYF
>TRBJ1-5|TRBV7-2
CASRQGFSNQPQHF
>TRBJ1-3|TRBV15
CATSRDPGQISGNTIYF
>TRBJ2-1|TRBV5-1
CASSPRQGSYNEQFF
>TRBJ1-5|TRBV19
CASSILAGLNSNQPQHF
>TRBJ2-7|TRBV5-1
CASSLDGLAGGNYEQYF
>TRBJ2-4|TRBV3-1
CASSRQHPNIQYF
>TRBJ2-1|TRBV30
CAWDRDKNEQFF
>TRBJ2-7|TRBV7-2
CASRHPWGYEQYF
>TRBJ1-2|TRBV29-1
CSVVRTGTGSHGYTF
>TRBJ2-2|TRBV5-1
CASSPRDRGNTGELFF
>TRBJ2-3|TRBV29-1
CSVPTGSSPDTQYF
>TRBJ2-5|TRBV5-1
CASKRHGSQAQETQYF
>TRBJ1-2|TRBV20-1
CSASGRTSKGYTF
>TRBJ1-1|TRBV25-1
CASSVGGRNTEAFF
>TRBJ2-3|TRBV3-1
CASSQGVAGTDTQYF
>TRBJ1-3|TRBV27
CASSLTLGDTIYF
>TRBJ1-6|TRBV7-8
CASSLDGKINSPLHF
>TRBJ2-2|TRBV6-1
CASSERKGLGFTGELFF
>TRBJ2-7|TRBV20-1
CSARGKTGAPPYEQYF
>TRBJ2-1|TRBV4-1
CASSPPGQGKGEQFF
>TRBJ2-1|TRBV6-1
CASSGLAGNNEQFF